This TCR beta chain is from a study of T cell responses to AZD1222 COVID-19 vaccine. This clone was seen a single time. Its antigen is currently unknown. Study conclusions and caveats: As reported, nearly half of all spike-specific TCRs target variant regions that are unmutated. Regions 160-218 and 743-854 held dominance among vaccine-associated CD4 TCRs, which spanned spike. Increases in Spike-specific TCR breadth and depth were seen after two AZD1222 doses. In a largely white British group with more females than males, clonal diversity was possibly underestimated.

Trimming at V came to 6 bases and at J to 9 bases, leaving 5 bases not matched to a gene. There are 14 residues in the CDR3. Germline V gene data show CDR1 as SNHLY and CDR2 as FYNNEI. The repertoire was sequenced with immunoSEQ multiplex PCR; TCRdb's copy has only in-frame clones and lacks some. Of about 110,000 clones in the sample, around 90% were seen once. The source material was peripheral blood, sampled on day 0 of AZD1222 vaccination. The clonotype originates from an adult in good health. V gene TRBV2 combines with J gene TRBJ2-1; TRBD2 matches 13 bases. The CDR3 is CASRGLAGKSEQFF. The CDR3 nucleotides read TGTGCCAGCAGGGGACTAGCGGGGAAAAGTGAGCAGTTCTTC.